This passage covers 29 T cell receptor beta chains from one sample sequenced in a study of blood T cells in healthy people across ages. Then a second PCR, running about 6 to 11 cycles, was carried out with a sample-barcoded 5' primer and a J-beta primer mix. TCRdb re-analysed the 5' RACE reads in MiXCR, keeping a single row per CDR3 protein. This sample yields about 670,000 distinct CDR3 sequences, of which around two fifths are seen a single time; roughly 30% belongs to the top ten. The sample comprised blood. Receptor source: an elderly man in good health.

A few counts support this clonotype. The chain is built from TRBV4-2 and TRBJ2-3; TRBD2 aligns across 9 bases. The CDR3 length is 18 residues. The germline CDR1 and CDR2 sequences are LGHNA and YNFKEQ. V lost 3 bases to trimming and J lost 2 bases; unmatched junction nucleotides: 12. CDR3 in amino acids: CASSHRYGGGDLTDTQYF. Here the CDR3 DNA reads TGTGCCAGCAGCCACCGCTATGGCGGGGGGGATCTCACAGATACGCAGTATTTT.

The J gene is TRBJ1-5, the V gene TRBV20-1, with D hard to call. The germline CDR1 and CDR2 sequences are DFQATT and SNEGSKA (reference sequence). Trimming stripped 4 bases from V and 7 bases from J, with 11 bases between. CDR3 length: 12 amino acids. This chain's CDR3 is CSATTLRQPQHF. The DNA of the CDR3 is TGCAGTGCTACAACCCTCAGACAGCCCCAGCATTTT.

Turning to this clonotype: Its ends do not fully match the called genes, so a read error is possible. V and J are TRBV4-2 and TRBJ2-3; D remains ambiguous. In germline, CDR1 is LGHNA, CDR2 YNFKEQ. The CDR3 is 16 amino acids. The CDR3 region has the DNA TGTGCCAGCAGCCCCCACCAGGACGGTTTCACAGAGACGCAGTATTTT. Translation gives CASSPHQDGFTETQYF.

The V gene is TRBV5-1, the J gene TRBJ1-5, with D perhaps TRBD1 (5 bases). This CDR3 region has 15 residues. V lost 4 bases to trimming and J lost 2 bases, with 13 bases between them. Germline V lookup: CDR1 SGHRS, CDR2 YFSETQ. The CDR3 loop is CASSPEVGGNQPQHF. The CDR3 DNA reads as TGCGCCAGCAGCCCTGAGGTGGGGGGCAATCAGCCCCAGCATTTT.

The chain employs TRBV20-1 and TRBJ2-2, with D perhaps matching TRBD1 (5 bases). This CDR3 is built from 15 residues. CDR1 and CDR2 (germline): DFQATT, SNEGSKA (reference sequence). The V end lost 0 bases, the J end lost 2 bases, and 10 bases lay between the germline ends. The CDR3 DNA sequence: TGCAGTGCTAGAGATGGGGCTCGAAACACCGGGGAGCTGTTTTTT. Its protein product is CSARDGARNTGELFF.

The CDR3 protein is CSEISTDTQYF. CDR3 coding DNA: TGCAGCGAAATAAGCACAGATACGCAGTATTTT. The rearrangement joins TRBV29-1 to TRBJ2-3, with unresolved D. Germline V gene sequence: CDR1 SQVTM, CDR2 ANQGSEA. V shed 7 bases and J shed 0 bases, with 5 bases lying between them. CDR3 length: 11 amino acids.

This sequence joins TRBV9 and TRBJ1-6, with 7 bases fitting TRBD1. This CDR3 has 15 residues. V trimming: 3 bases; J trimming: 11 bases; junction bases outside the gene matches: 11. Germline loops: CDR1 SGDLS, CDR2 YYNGEE. As DNA, the CDR3 is TGTGCCAGCAGCGGAACGGGACAGATAAATGCACCCCTCCACTTT. This gives the protein CASSGTGQINAPLHF.

The chain employs TRBV20-1 and TRBJ1-1; D might be TRBD1 (5 bases). Germline V gene data show CDR1 as DFQATT and CDR2 as SNEGSKA (reference sequence). CDR3 length: 12 amino acids. Trimming stripped 6 bases from V and 10 bases from J, with 18 bases between. The CDR3 nucleotides read TGCAGTGCCACTATTGAGGGACGTGGAGCTTTCTTT. This translates into CSATIEGRGAFF.

This clonotype occurred many times. The V and J genes are TRBV7-2 and TRBJ2-1; D is tentatively TRBD1 or TRBD2 (5 bases each). V dropped 4 bases and J dropped 5 bases, with 12 bases sitting between them. The CDR3 is 14 residues long. The germline V gene has CDR1 SGHTA and CDR2 FQGNSA. The CDR3 here is CASSSGRSNNEQFF. As DNA, the CDR3 is TGTGCCAGCAGCTCGGGACGCTCTAACAATGAGCAGTTCTTC. Full variable domain (missing parts from reference TRBV7-2 and TRBJ2-1): GAGVSQSPSNKVTEKGKDVELRCDPISGHTALYWYRQSLGQGLEFLIYFQGNSAPDKSGLPSDRFSAERTGGSVSTLTIQRTQQEDSAVYLCASSSGRSNNEQFFGPGTRLTVL.

This clonotype was counted a single time. The genes are TRBV7-8 and TRBJ1-3, with 7 nucleotides matching TRBD1. This CDR3 contains 14 residues. Per the germline V gene, CDR1 is SGHVS and CDR2 is FQNEAQ. The J segment lost 3 bases and the V segment lost 3 bases, leaving 2 bases of the junction unmatched. CDR3 sequence (DNA): TGTGCCAGCAGCTTGAGGGACAGTGGAAACACCATATATTTT. This translates into CASSLRDSGNTIYF.

The gene calls are TRBV20-1 and TRBJ2-7; D is uncertain. The CDR3 runs to 14 residues. V shed 0 bases and J shed 3 bases, with 12 bases lying between them. Germline assignment: CDR1 DFQATT and CDR2 SNEGSKA (reference sequence). DNA of the CDR3: TGCAGTGCTAGAGATCGACACCCGAGCTACGAGCAGTACTTC. Its translation: CSARDRHPSYEQYF.

The V and J genes are TRBV18 and TRBJ1-4; no reliable D call. The CDR3 consists of 15 residues. With 3 bases removed from V and 5 bases from J, the gap between germline ends came to 13 bases. Germline V lookup: CDR1 KGHSH, CDR2 LQKENI. CDR3 nucleotide sequence: TGTGCCAGCTCACCTCAATCCTCGGGGAATGAAAAACTGTTTTTT. It encodes CASSPQSSGNEKLFF.

On this clonotype: A read error may be the cause here, since a much bigger clone is one base away. J is TRBJ2-3 and V is TRBV7-2; tentative D call: TRBD2 (5 bases). Germline values: CDR1 SGHTA, CDR2 FQGNSA. The CDR3 extends over 14 amino acids. V lost 5 bases, J lost 2 bases, and 11 bases lay in between. DNA of the CDR3: TGTGCCAGCAGCCCTATCGGGAACACAGATACGCAGTATTTT. Translating it yields CASSPIGNTDTQYF.

This clonotype was detected a few times. V usage is TRBV6-5 and J usage is TRBJ1-2, with 9 nucleotides matching TRBD1. In germline, CDR1 is MNHEY, CDR2 SVGAGI. This CDR3 has 15 residues. V gave up 0 bases and J gave up 5 bases; unmatched junction bases: 4. Here the CDR3 reads CASSYSHRGLYGYTF. The CDR3 region has the DNA TGTGCCAGCAGTTACTCCCACAGGGGGCTTTATGGCTACACCTTC.

The table lists this clonotype with many counts. The chain has TRBV6-2 or TRBV6-3 and TRBJ2-1, with D unclear. The CDR3 runs to 11 residues. CDR1 MNHEY and CDR2 SVGEGT come from the germline V gene. Trimming stripped 5 bases from V and 10 bases from J, with 9 bases between. CDR3 sequence reads: CASSEAREQFF. In nucleotides, the CDR3 is TGTGCCAGCAGTGAAGCTAGGGAGCAGTTCTTC.

This chain joins TRBV11-2 and TRBJ2-1, with TRBD2 matching 13 bases. The CDR3 runs 16 residues. Germline-derived CDR1 and CDR2 are SGHAT and FQNNGV. Trimming cost V 4 bases and J 10 bases; bases outside gene matches: 10. This CDR3 is CASSSTSGGALKEQFF. The CDR3 bases are TGTGCCAGCAGCTCCACTAGCGGGGGGGCATTAAAGGAGCAGTTCTTC.

In its sample, this clonotype was seen a few times. The J gene is TRBJ2-5, the V gene TRBV7-6, with D uncertain. Germline loops: CDR1 SGHVS, CDR2 FNYEAQ. Trimming stripped 2 bases from V and 7 bases from J, with 11 bases between. The CDR3 covers 13 residues. CDR3 amino acids: CASSLQEFGTQYF. Written as DNA, the CDR3 is TGTGCCAGCAGCTTACAAGAGTTCGGGACCCAGTACTTC.

This clonotype has only a few counts. CDR3 bases: TGTGCCAGCAGGCGATCGGGAGAGGGTGAGCAGTTCTTC. Its translation is CASRRSGEGEQFF. The chain joins TRBV7-2 to TRBJ2-1; possible D gene TRBD2, 6 bases. Between the trimmed V and J ends, which lost 6 bases and 9 bases, there was a span of 15 bases. CDR3 length: 13 residues. Germline lookup yields CDR1 SGHTA and CDR2 FQGNSA.

The V and J genes are TRBV7-9 and TRBJ1-1; D possibly corresponds to TRBD1 (5 bases). CDR1 is SEHNR and CDR2 is FQNEAQ in the germline V gene (reference sequence). V gave up 2 bases and J gave up 3 bases, with 16 bases separating them. This CDR3 contains 16 residues. The CDR3 region has the DNA TGTGCCAGCAGCTTAATGGTAGGGGCGGGCGACACTGAAGCTTTCTTT. Protein sequence: CASSLMVGAGDTEAFF.

This clonotype was observed a few times. CDR3 DNA: TGTGCCAGCAGCTTAGGGTCAGGCGAAAAACTGTTTTTT. Amino acids: CASSLGSGEKLFF. V is TRBV7-2 and J is TRBJ1-4; D is uncertain. V was shortened by 1 base and J by 8 bases, with 8 bases between the two germline ends. From germline, CDR1 is SGHTA and CDR2 FQGNSA. The CDR3 contains 13 residues.

This clonotype has just a few counts. J is TRBJ2-7 and V is TRBV28; no clear D gene. This CDR3 contains 13 residues. Looked up from germline, CDR1 is MDHEN and CDR2 is SYDVKM. With 5 bases removed from V and 3 bases from J, the gap between germline ends came to 11 bases. CDR3 residues: CASSDVADYEQYF. In nucleotides, the CDR3 is TGTGCCAGCAGTGACGTGGCAGACTACGAGCAGTACTTC.

This clonotype turned up a few times. This chain uses TRBV15 with TRBJ2-1; 9 positions match TRBD2. Per germline, CDR1 LNHNV and CDR2 YYDKDF (reference sequence). Trimming took 5 bases from V and 2 from J; bases not matched to a gene: 4. This CDR3 is 15 amino acids long. The CDR3 DNA follows: TGTGCCACCAGCTCCCTAGCGGGAACCTACAATGAGCAGTTCTTC. Encoded protein: CATSSLAGTYNEQFF.

This rearrangement joins TRBV7-2 to TRBJ2-3; tentative D call: TRBD2 (7 bases). With 8 bases removed from V and 0 bases from J, the gap between germline ends came to 18 bases. Germline CDR1 SGHTA, CDR2 FQGNSA. CDR3 length: 16 amino acids. CDR3 in DNA: TGTGCCAGCGGACCGACGCGGGGGCAGAGCACAGATACGCAGTATTTT. Its protein product is CASGPTRGQSTDTQYF.

This clonotype was observed once. CDR3: CASSIPPGQGPSPYGQYF. For the CDR3, the DNA is TGTGCCAGCAGCATTCCGCCGGGACAGGGCCCGTCTCCCTACGGGCAGTACTTC. J is TRBJ2-7 and V is TRBV21-1; the tabulated D call, TRBD1, remains unverified against the DNA. TRBV21-1 is annotated as a pseudogene. CDR3 length equals 18 residues.

This chain links TRBV7-8 with TRBJ1-2; no clear D gene. This CDR3 comprises 15 residues. The germline V gene encodes CDR1 SGHVS and CDR2 FQNEAQ. V was cut by 5 bases and J by 2 bases, with 15 bases left in between. The CDR3 DNA reads TGTGCCAGCAGCCGACTCGGACGGACGAACTATGGCTACACCTTC. Its translation: CASSRLGRTNYGYTF. Full variable domain (missing parts from reference TRBV7-8 and TRBJ1-2): GAGVSQSPRYKVAKRGQDVALRCDPISGHVSLFWYQQALGQGPEFLTYFQNEAQLDKSGLPSDRFFAERPEGSVSTLKIQRTQQEDSAVYLCASSRLGRTNYGYTFGSGTRLTVV.

This clonotype was picked up a small number of times. The V call is TRBV20-1, the J call TRBJ1-4; D not certain. Trimming took off 0 bases at V and 5 bases at J, with 10 bases between the two ends. Germline loops: CDR1 DFQATT, CDR2 SNEGSKA (reference sequence). This CDR3 has 14 residues. CDR3 residues: CSARDLGRNEKLFF. CDR3 in DNA: TGCAGTGCTAGAGATCTGGGCAGGAATGAAAAACTGTTTTTT.

This chain links TRBV7-2 with TRBJ2-3; maybe TRBD2 (5 bases). CDR1 and CDR2 from the germline V gene are SGHTA and FQGNSA. V shed 2 bases and J shed 4 bases, with 16 bases lying between them. The CDR3 contains 16 residues. CDR3 nucleotides: TGTGCCAGCAGCTTAAAATTCACGAGGGCCTCAGATACGCAGTATTTT. The encoded protein is CASSLKFTRASDTQYF.

CDR3 protein: CASSLAPGLAAKSSYNEQFF. As DNA, the CDR3 is TGTGCCAGCAGTTTAGCGCCGGGACTAGCGGCAAAGAGCTCCTACAATGAGCAGTTCTTC. The chain joins TRBV12-3 or TRBV12-4 to TRBJ2-1; TRBD2 agrees at 11 bases. The V segment lost 0 bases and the J segment 0 bases; nucleotides outside the gene matches: 10. The CDR3 is 20 residues long.

The V gene is TRBV6-2 or TRBV6-3, the J gene TRBJ1-2, with 7 positions matching TRBD1. This CDR3 comprises 13 residues. CDR1 and CDR2 (germline): MNHEY, SVGEGT. Trimming cost V 6 bases and J 9 bases; bases outside gene matches: 10. Here the CDR3 reads CASSYYPDRSYTF. CDR3 bases: TGTGCCAGCAGCTATTACCCGGACAGGAGCTACACCTTC.